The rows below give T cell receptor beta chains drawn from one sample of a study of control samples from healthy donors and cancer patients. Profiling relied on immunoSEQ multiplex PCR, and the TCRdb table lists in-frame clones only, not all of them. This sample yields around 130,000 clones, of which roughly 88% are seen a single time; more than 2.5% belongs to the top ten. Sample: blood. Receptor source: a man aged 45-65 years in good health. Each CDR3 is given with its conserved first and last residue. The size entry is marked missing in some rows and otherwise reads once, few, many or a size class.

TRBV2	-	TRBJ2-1	CASSPTTSPNEQFF
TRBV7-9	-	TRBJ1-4	CASSFGGQANEKLFF
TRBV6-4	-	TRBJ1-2	CASSDSSRGPLDGYTF
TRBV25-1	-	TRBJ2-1	CASSGRDRVNNEQFF
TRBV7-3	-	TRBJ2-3	CASSFSQGLTDTQYF
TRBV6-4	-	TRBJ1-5	CASSPPPPAQHF
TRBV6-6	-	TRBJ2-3	CASSRGFWTASRTTDTQYF
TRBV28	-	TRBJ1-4	CASRGAARSEKLFF
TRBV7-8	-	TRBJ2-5	CASSSNQGQTQYF
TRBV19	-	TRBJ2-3	CATPKSPSGNPTDTQYF
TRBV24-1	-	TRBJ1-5	CATISGTGGIVRHQPQHF
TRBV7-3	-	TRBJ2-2	CASSPRGGPQSAGELFF
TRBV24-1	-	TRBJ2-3	CATSEGTDTQYF
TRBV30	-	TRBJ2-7	CAWSRGHEQYF
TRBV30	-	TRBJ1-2	CAWSFQGTYGYTF
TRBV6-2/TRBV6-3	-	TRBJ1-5	CASSYSVPGTLSNQPQHF
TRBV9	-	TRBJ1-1	CASTGTANTEAFF
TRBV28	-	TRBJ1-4	CASSLWGQGTVKLFF
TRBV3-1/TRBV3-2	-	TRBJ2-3	CASADSTGPVGTDTQYF
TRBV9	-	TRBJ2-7	CASSKTGGGFDEQYF
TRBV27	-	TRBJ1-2	CASRGPAENYGYTF
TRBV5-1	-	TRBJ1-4	CASSLGVTGLNEKLFF
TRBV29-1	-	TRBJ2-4	CSVEARLPDRISKNIQYF
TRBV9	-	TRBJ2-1	CASSVAPAGGPNEQFF
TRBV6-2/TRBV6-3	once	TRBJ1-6	CASSSAGKVGSPLHF
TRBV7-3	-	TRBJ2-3	CASSLSRNTDTQYF
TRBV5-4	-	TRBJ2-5	CASSSGTAGRETQYF
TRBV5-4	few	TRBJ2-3	CASSFASDSTDTQYF
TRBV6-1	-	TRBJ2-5	CASSEAGNTQETQYF
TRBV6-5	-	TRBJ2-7	CASSYSRRRAVYEQYF
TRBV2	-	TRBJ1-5	CASRPLGQGISQPQHF
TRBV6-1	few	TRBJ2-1	CASSEYRDLGNNEQFF
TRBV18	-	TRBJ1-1	CASSGSTEAFF
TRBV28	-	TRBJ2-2	CASEAPGPRRTGELFF
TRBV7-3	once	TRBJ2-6	CASSVRNSGANVLTF
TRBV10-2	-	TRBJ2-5	CASGGGRKTQYF
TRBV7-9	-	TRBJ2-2	CASSSLAGGPGELFF
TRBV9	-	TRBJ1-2	CASSVDFRAVNYGYTF
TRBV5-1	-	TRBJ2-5	CASSLAFDQETQYF
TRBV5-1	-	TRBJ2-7	CASSLVRGGYEQYF
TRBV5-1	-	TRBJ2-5	CASSLGLLGGAEETQYF
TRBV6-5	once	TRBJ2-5	CASRKTQKETQYF
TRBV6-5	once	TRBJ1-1	CASRTRGGANTEAFF
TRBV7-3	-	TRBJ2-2	CASSTGQAYTGELFF
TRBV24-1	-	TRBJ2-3	CATLQGGTQYF
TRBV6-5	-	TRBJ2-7	CASSYSGGTGYEQYF
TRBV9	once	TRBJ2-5	CASSLNGETQYF
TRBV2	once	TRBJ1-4	CASRDRANEKLFF
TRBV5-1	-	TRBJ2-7	CASSISRIEYEQYF
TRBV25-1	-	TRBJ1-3	CASSQLLGSGNTIYF
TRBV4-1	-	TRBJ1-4	CASSREDRDNEKLFF
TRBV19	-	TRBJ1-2	CASTLTGGSYGYTF
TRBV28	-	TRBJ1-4	CASSLAGTPNEKLFF
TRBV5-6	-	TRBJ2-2	CASSGRDRGYTGELFF
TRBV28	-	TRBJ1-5	CASSLPGGTNNQPQHF